These T cell receptor beta chains were read from a single sample in a study of spatial heterogeneity in lung cancer. TCRdb re-derived calls from the 5' RACE reads in MiXCR, one entry per CDR3 protein. This table has 20,000 to 25,000 distinct CDR3 sequences, about 5.8% appearing once. The input for sequencing was PBMCs, taken at surgery. Source of these receptors: a male donor with early-stage non-small cell lung cancer. The CDR3 runs from the conserved cysteine through the conserved F or W. A D gene is named only where the DNA matches it firmly. The size entry is marked missing in some rows and otherwise reads once, few, many or a size class.

clone_size: .; d_call: TRBD2; v_call: TRBV6-5; j_call: TRBJ2-2; cdr3_nt: TGTGCCAGCAGTTACTCGATACAGGGACTAGCGGGTCCGGGCGGGGAGCTGTTTTTT; cdr3_aa: CASSYSIQGLAGPGGELFF
clone_size: many; d_call: .; v_call: TRBV6-5; j_call: TRBJ2-7; cdr3_nt: TGTGCCAGCCGCCTCGGGGGGCCAGGGTACGAGCAGTACTTC; cdr3_aa: CASRLGGPGYEQYF
clone_size: many; d_call: .; v_call: TRBV12-3/TRBV12-4; j_call: TRBJ1-1; cdr3_nt: TGTGCCAGCAGTTTAGGTCTGAACACTGAAGCTTTCTTT; cdr3_aa: CASSLGLNTEAFF
clone_size: many; d_call: .; v_call: TRBV19; j_call: TRBJ2-1; cdr3_nt: TGTGCCAGCAATAGCAGGGGACGAGGGGATGAGCAGTTCTTC; cdr3_aa: CASNSRGRGDEQFF
clone_size: many; d_call: TRBD1; v_call: TRBV4-2; j_call: TRBJ2-7; cdr3_nt: TGTGCCAGCAGCCAGTTGGGACAGGGGGCGTACGAGCAGTACTTC; cdr3_aa: CASSQLGQGAYEQYF
clone_size: few; d_call: .; v_call: TRBV18; j_call: TRBJ2-5; cdr3_nt: TGTGCCAGCTCTTCCGGGACACTCCAAGAGACCCAGTACTTC; cdr3_aa: CASSSGTLQETQYF
clone_size: few; d_call: .; v_call: TRBV5-1; j_call: TRBJ1-1; cdr3_nt: TGCGCCAGCAGCTTGGATCCGAACACTGAAGCTTTCTTT; cdr3_aa: CASSLDPNTEAFF
clone_size: many; d_call: .; v_call: TRBV6-5; j_call: TRBJ2-5; cdr3_nt: TGTGCCAGCTCTCAAGTCCAGCAGGGGGAGGCCCAGTACTTC; cdr3_aa: CASSQVQQGEAQYF
clone_size: few; d_call: .; v_call: TRBV18; j_call: TRBJ1-1; cdr3_nt: TGTGCCAGCTCTCCCGAGGGTCATGGGACTGAAGCTTTCTTT; cdr3_aa: CASSPEGHGTEAFF
clone_size: many; d_call: TRBD2; v_call: TRBV20-1; j_call: TRBJ2-2; cdr3_nt: TGCAGTGCTGGGGAAGGGACTAGCTCAAAAAACACCGGGGAGCTGTTTTTT; cdr3_aa: CSAGEGTSSKNTGELFF
clone_size: many; d_call: TRBD1; v_call: TRBV7-9; j_call: TRBJ2-5; cdr3_nt: TGTGCCAGCAGCTTAGCAGTCCTTAGCAGTCGAACGGACAGGGGGCAAGAGACCCAGTACTTC; cdr3_aa: CASSLAVLSSRTDRGQETQYF
clone_size: few; d_call: .; v_call: TRBV7-2; j_call: TRBJ2-7; cdr3_nt: TGTGCCAGCAGCTTGGGGCCTGAGCGGAGTAGCTACGAGCAGTACTTC; cdr3_aa: CASSLGPERSSYEQYF
clone_size: many; d_call: TRBD2; v_call: TRBV5-4; j_call: TRBJ2-4; cdr3_nt: TGTGCCAGCAGCGCGACTAGCGGGAAAAACATTCAGTACTTC; cdr3_aa: CASSATSGKNIQYF
clone_size: many; d_call: .; v_call: TRBV7-8; j_call: TRBJ2-1; cdr3_nt: TGTGCCAGCAGCCGGGGGAGTGAGCAGTTCTTC; cdr3_aa: CASSRGSEQFF
clone_size: few; d_call: .; v_call: TRBV12-3/TRBV12-4; j_call: TRBJ1-2; cdr3_nt: TGTGCCACTCTTTCCGACCAGGGCTGGATATATGGCTACACCTTC; cdr3_aa: CATLSDQGWIYGYTF
clone_size: many; d_call: .; v_call: TRBV28; j_call: TRBJ1-2; cdr3_nt: TGTGCCAGCAGTTTGTCAGGAAGAAGTTATGGCTACACCTTC; cdr3_aa: CASSLSGRSYGYTF